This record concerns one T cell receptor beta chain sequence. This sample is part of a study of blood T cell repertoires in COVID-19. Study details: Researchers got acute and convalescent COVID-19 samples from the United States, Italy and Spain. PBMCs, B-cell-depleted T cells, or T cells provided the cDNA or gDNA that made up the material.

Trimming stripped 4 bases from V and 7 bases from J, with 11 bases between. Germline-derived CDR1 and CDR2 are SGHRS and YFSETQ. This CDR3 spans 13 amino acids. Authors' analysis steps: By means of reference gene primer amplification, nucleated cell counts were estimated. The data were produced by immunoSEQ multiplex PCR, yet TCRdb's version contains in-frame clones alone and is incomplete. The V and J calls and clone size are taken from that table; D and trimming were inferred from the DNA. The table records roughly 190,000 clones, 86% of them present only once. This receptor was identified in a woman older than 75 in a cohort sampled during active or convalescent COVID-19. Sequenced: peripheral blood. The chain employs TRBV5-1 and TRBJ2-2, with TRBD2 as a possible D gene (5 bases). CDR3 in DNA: TGCGCCAGCAGCAGGATGGCGGGCGGGGAGCTGTTTTTT. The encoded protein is CASSRMAGGELFF.